Detailed here is one T cell receptor beta chain. Germline CDR1 and CDR2: LNHNV and YYDKDF (reference sequence). The CDR3 covers 16 residues. With 3 bases removed from V and 0 bases from J, the gap between germline ends came to 12 bases. The data are from a study of blood T cell dynamics during melanoma immunotherapy. Time point given: week 3, after first cycle of checkpoint inhibitor. Sequencing used immunoSEQ multiplex PCR; TCRdb keeps in-frame clones, though not all of them. Found here are roughly 8,000 clones, roughly 85% of them singletons; the top ten hold more than 3%. The chain is built from TRBV15 and TRBJ1-3, with D maybe TRBD1 (6 bases). The sequence came from a human donor with melanoma. The sequences come from blood, collected from a patient treated with checkpoint blockade. The CDR3 DNA is TGTGCCACCAGCAGGGACAGCCGAAACTCTGGAAACACCATATATTTT. Its translation: CATSRDSRNSGNTIYF.